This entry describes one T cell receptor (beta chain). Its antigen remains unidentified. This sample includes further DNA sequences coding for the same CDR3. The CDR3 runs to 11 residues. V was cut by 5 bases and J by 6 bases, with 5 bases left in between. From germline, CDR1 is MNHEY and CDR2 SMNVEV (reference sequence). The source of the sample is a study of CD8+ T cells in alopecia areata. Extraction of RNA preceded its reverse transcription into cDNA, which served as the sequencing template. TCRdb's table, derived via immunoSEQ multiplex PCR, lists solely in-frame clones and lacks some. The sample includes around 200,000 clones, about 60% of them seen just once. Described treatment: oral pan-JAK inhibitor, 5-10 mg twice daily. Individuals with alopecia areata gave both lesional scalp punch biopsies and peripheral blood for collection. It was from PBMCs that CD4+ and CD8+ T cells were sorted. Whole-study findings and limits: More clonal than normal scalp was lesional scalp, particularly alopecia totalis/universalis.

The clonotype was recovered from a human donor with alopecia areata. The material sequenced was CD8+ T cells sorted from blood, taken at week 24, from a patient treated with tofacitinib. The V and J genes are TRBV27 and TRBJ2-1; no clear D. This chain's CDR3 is CASSIGNEQFF. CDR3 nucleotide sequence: TGTGCCAGCAGTATCGGCAATGAGCAGTTCTTC.